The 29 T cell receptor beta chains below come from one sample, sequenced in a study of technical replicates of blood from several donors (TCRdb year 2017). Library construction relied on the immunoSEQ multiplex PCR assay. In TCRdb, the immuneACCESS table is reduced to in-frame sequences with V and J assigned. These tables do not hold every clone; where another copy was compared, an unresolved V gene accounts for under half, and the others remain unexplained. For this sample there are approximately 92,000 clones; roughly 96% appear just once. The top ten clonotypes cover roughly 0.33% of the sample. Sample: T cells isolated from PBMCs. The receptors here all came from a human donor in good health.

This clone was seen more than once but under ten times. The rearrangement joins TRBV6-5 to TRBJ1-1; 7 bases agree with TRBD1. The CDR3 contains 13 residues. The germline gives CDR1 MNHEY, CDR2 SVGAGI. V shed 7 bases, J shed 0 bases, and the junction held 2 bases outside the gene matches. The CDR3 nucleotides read TGTGCCAGCAAAAGGGGGCTGAACACTGAAGCTTTCTTT. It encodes CASKRGLNTEAFF.

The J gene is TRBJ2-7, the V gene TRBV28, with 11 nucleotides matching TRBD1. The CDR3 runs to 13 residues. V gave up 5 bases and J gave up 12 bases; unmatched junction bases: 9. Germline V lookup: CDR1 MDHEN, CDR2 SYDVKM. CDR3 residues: CASSTIRDRGRYF. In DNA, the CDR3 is TGTGCCAGCAGTACGATCCGGGACAGGGGGAGGTACTTC.

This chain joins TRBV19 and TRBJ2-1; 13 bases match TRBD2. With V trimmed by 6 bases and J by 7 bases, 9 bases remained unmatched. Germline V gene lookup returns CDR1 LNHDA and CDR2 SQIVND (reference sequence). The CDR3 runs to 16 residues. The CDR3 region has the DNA TGTGCCAGTAGCCAGGGACTAGCGGGACTCCAGAATGAGCAGTTCTTC. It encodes CASSQGLAGLQNEQFF.

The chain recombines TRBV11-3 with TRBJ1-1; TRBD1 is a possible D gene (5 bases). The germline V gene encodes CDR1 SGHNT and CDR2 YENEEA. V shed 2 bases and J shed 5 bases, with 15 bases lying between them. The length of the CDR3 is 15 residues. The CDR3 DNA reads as TGTGCCAGCAGCTTAAGGGTTAAAGGGGTTACTGAAGCTTTCTTT. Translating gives CASSLRVKGVTEAFF.

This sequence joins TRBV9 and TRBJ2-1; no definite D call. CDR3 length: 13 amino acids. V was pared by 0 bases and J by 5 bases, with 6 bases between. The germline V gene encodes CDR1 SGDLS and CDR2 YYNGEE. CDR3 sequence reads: CASSVGIHNEQFF. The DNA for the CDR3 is TGTGCCAGCAGCGTAGGTATCCACAATGAGCAGTTCTTC.

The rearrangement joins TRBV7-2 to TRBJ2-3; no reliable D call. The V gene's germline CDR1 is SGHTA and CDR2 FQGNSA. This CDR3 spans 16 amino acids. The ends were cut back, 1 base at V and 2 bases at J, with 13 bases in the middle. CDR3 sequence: CASSLDPQLLTDTQYF. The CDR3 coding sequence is TGTGCCAGCAGCTTAGACCCCCAATTACTCACAGATACGCAGTATTTT.

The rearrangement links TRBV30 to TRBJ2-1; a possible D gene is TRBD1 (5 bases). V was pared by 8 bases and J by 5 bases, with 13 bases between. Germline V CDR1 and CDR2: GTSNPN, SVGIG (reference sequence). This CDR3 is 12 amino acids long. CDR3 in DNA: TGTGCCAGAAGGGGTACCAACAATGAGCAGTTCTTC. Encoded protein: CARRGTNNEQFF. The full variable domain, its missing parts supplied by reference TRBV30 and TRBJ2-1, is SQTIHQWPATLVQPVGSPLSLECTVEGTSNPNLYWYRQAAGRGLQLLFYSVGIGQISSEVPQNLSASRPQDRQFILSSKKLLLSDSGFYLCARRGTNNEQFFGPGTRLTVL.

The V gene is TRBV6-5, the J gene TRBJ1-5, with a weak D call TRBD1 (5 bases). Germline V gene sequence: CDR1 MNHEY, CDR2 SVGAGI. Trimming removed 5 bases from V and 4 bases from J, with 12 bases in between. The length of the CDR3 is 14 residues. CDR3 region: CASSGGTGNQPQHF. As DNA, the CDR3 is TGTGCCAGCAGTGGAGGGACGGGAAATCAGCCCCAGCATTTT.

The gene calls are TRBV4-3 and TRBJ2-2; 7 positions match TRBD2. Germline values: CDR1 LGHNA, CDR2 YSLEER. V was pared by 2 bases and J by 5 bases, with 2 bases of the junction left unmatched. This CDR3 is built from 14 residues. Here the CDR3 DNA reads TGCGCCAGCAGCCAACCCGGGAGGACCGGGGAGCTGTTTTTT. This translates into CASSQPGRTGELFF.

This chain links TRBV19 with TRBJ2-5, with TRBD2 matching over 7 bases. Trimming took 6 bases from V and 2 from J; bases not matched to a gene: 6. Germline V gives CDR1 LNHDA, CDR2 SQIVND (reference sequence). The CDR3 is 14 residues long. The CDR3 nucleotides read TGTGCCAGTAGGTCGGGGAGGGAGCAAGAGACCCAGTACTTC. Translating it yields CASRSGREQETQYF. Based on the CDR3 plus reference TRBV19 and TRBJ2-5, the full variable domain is DGGITQSPKYLFRKEGQNVTLSCEQNLNHDAMYWYRQDPGQGLRLIYYSQIVNDFQKGDIAEGYSVSREKKESFPLTVTSAQKNPTAFYLCASRSGREQETQYFGPGTRLLVL.

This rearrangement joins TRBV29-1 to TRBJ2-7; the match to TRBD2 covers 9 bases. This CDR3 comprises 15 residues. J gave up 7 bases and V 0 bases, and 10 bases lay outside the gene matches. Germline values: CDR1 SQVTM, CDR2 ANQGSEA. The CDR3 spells CSVEDWREGLGEQYF. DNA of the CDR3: TGCAGCGTTGAAGACTGGCGGGAGGGCCTAGGGGAGCAGTACTTC.

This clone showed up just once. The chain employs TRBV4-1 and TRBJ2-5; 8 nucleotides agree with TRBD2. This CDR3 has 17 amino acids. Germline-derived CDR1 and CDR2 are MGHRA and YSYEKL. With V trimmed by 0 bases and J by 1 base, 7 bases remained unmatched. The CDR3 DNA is TGCGCCAGCAGCCAAGAGATTAGCGGGATTCCCCAAGAGACCCAGTACTTC. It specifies CASSQEISGIPQETQYF.

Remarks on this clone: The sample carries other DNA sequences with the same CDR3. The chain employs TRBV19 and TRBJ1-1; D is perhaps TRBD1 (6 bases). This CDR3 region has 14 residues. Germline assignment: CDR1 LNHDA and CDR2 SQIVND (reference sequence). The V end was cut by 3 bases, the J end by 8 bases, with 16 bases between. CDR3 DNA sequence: TGTGCCAGTAGTATCGGGCAGGGGAATGGGGAAGCTTTCTTT. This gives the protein CASSIGQGNGEAFF.

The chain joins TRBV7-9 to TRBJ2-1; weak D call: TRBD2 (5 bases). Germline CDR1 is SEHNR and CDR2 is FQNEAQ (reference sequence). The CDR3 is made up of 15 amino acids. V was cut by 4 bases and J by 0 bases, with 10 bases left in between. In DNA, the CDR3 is TGTGCCAGCAGCTACCTAGCAAGCTCCTACAATGAGCAGTTCTTC. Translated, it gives CASSYLASSYNEQFF.

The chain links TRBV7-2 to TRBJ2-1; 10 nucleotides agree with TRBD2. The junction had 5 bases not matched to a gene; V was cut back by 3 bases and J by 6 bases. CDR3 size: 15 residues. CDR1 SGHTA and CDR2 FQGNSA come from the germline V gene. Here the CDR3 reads CASSFGTSVINEQFF. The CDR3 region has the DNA TGTGCCAGCAGCTTCGGGACTAGCGTCATCAATGAGCAGTTCTTC.

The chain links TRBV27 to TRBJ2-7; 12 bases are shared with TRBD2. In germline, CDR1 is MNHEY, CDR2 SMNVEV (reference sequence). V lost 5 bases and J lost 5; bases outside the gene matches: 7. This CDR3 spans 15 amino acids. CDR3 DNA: TGTGCCAGCAGTGTCCTACTAGCGGGAGGACACGAGCAGTACTTC. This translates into CASSVLLAGGHEQYF.

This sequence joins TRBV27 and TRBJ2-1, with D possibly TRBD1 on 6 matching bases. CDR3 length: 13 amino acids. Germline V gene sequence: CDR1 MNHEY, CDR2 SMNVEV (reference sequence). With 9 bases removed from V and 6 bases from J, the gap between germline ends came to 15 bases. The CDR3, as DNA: TGTGCCAGTTCATCGGACAGATTCAATGAGCAGTTCTTC. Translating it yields CASSSDRFNEQFF.

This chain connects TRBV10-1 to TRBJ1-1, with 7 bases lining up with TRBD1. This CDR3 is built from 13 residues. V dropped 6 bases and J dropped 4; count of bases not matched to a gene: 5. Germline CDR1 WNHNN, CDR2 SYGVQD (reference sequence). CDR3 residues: CASRDNRGTEAFF. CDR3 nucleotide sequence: TGCGCCAGCAGGGACAACAGGGGCACTGAAGCTTTCTTT.

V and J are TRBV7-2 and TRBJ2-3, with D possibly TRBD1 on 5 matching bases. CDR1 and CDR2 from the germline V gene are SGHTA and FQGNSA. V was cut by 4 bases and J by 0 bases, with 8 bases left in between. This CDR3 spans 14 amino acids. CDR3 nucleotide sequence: TGTGCCAGCAGCTCAGGGATAAGCACAGATACGCAGTATTTT. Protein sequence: CASSSGISTDTQYF.

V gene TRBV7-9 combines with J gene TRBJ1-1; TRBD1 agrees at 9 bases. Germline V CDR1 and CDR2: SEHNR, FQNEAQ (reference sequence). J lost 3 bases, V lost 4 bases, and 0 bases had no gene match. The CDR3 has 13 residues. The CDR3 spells CASSWTGDTEAFF. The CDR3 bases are TGTGCCAGCAGCTGGACAGGGGACACTGAAGCTTTCTTT. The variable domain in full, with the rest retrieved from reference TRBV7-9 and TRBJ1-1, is DTGVSQNPRHKITKRGQNVTFRCDPISEHNRLYWYRQTLGQGPEFLTYFQNEAQLEKSRLLSDRFSAERPKGSFSTLEIQRTEQGDSAMYLCASSWTGDTEAFFGQGTRLTVV.

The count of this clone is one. Written as DNA, the CDR3 is TGTGCCAGCAGGGCCCGACAGGGCGCGGGGAATGAGCAGTTCTTC. It codes for CASRARQGAGNEQFF. The chain has TRBV9 and TRBJ2-1; possibly TRBD1 for D (7 bases). This CDR3 is built from 15 residues. Germline loops: CDR1 SGDLS, CDR2 YYNGEE. V was cut by 5 bases and J by 7 bases, with 19 bases left in between.

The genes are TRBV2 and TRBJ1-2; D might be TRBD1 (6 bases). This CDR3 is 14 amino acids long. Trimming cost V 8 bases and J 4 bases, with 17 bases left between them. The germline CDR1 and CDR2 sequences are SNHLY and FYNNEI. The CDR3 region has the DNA TGTGCCAGCTCGGACCTAGGGACAACCTATGGCTACACCTTC. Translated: CASSDLGTTYGYTF. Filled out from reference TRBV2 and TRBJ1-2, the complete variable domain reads EPEVTQTPSHQVTQMGQEVILRCVPISNHLYFYWYRQILGQKVEFLVSFYNNEISEKSEIFDDQFSVERPDGSNFTLKIRSTKLEDSAMYFCASSDLGTTYGYTFGSGTRLTVV.

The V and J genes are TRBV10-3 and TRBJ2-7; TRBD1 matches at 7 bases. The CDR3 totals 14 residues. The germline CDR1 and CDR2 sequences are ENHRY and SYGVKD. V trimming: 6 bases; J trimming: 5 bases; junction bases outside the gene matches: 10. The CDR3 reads CAISQQGDLDEQYF. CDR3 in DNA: TGTGCCATCAGCCAGCAGGGGGATCTTGACGAGCAGTACTTC.

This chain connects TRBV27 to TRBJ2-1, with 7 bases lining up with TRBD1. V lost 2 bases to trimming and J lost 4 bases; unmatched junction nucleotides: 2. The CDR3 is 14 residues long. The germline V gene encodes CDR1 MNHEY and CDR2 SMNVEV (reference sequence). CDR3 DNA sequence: TGTGCCAGCAGTTTAGGGGGACAGTACAATGAGCAGTTCTTC. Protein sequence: CASSLGGQYNEQFF.

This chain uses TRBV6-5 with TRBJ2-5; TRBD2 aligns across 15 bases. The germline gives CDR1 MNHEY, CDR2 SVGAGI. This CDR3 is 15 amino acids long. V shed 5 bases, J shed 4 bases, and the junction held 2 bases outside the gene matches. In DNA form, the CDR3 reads TGTGCCAGCAGTCCGGGACTAGCGGGAGGAGAGACCCAGTACTTC. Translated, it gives CASSPGLAGGETQYF.

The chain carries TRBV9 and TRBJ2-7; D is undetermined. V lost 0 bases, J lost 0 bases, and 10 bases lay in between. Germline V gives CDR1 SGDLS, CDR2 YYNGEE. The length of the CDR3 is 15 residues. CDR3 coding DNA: TGTGCCAGCAGCGTAGCAGGTCAAAGCTCCTACGAGCAGTACTTC. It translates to CASSVAGQSSYEQYF.

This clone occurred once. The DNA of the CDR3 is TGTGCCAGCAGCTTAGATTCAAGGACTAGATATTGGGATACGCAGTATTTT. Protein product: CASSLDSRTRYWDTQYF. The chain uses TRBV11-3 and TRBJ2-3; the match to TRBD2 covers 7 bases. V dropped 0 bases and J dropped 6; count of bases not matched to a gene: 12. CDR3 length equals 17 residues. CDR1 and CDR2 from the germline V gene are SGHNT and YENEEA.

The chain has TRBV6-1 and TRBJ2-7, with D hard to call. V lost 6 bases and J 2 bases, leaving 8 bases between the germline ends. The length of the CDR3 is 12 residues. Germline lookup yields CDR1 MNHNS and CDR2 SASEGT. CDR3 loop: CASSLTAYEQYF. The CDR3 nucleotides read TGTGCCAGCAGCTTGACTGCCTACGAGCAGTACTTC.

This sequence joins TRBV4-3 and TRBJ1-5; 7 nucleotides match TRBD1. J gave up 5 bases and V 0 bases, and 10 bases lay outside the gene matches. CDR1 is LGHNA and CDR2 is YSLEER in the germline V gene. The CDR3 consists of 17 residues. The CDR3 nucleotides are TGCGCCAGCAGCCAAGAGCTAGGACAGGACTCCTATCAGCCCCAGCATTTT. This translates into CASSQELGQDSYQPQHF.